The 23 T cell receptor beta chains given below trace back to one sample, sequenced in a study of blood T cell repertoires in COVID-19. TCRdb's table, derived via immunoSEQ multiplex PCR, lists solely in-frame clones and lacks some. Of approximately 53,000 clones in the sample, around 73% were seen once. Material for sequencing was PBMCs or T cells enriched from blood (not recorded which). Every receptor here comes from a woman in her forties or fifties with acute COVID-19.

CDR3 coding DNA: TGCGCCAGCAGCTTCGGCGGGGGGATAGGGGATACGCAGTATTTT. It translates to CASSFGGGIGDTQYF. The chain uses TRBV5-1 and TRBJ2-3, with TRBD2 matching 8 bases. Germline assignment: CDR1 SGHRS and CDR2 YFSETQ. V lost 2 bases and J lost 6; bases outside the gene matches: 8. The CDR3 sequence is 15 residues long.

This clone was seen more than once but under ten times. The V and J genes are TRBV12-3 or TRBV12-4 and TRBJ1-1; the D is unclear. V was clipped by 3 bases and J by 8 bases, with 10 bases between them. This CDR3 contains 12 residues. The CDR3 protein is CASSLRALEAFF. DNA of the CDR3: TGTGCCAGCAGTTTGAGGGCATTGGAAGCTTTCTTT.

The J gene is TRBJ2-6, the V gene TRBV19; 10 nucleotides line up with TRBD2. Germline assignment: CDR1 LNHDA and CDR2 SQIVND (reference sequence). The CDR3 is 16 residues long. Trimming cost V 4 bases and J 0 bases; bases outside gene matches: 0. The CDR3 loop reads CASSTSGGSGANVLTF. CDR3 nucleotides: TGTGCCAGTAGTACTAGCGGGGGCTCTGGGGCCAACGTCCTGACTTTC.

This chain joins TRBV20-1 and TRBJ1-1; possibly TRBD1 for D (5 bases). CDR1 is DFQATT, CDR2 SNEGSKA, per germline (reference sequence). CDR3 length: 13 residues. V shed 3 bases and J shed 6 bases, with 14 bases lying between them. CDR3 amino acids: CSASGAWGAEAFF. CDR3 in DNA: TGCAGTGCTAGTGGGGCGTGGGGGGCTGAAGCTTTCTTT.

The V and J genes are TRBV5-1 and TRBJ2-5, with D tentatively TRBD1 (7 bases). Germline V gives CDR1 SGHRS, CDR2 YFSETQ. Deletions cut 3 bases from V and 5 bases from J, with 14 bases between. CDR3 size: 14 residues. This CDR3 is CASSSTTGRETQYF. The CDR3 region has the DNA TGCGCCAGCAGCTCTACGACAGGGAGGGAGACCCAGTACTTC.

CDR3 sequence: CAIRAGGDTEAFF. In DNA, the CDR3 is TGTGCCATCAGGGCGGGAGGGGACACTGAAGCTTTCTTT. The V call is TRBV10-3, the J call TRBJ1-1; weak D call: TRBD1 (5 bases). The CDR3 has 13 residues. Trimming removed 6 bases from V and 3 bases from J, with 11 bases in between. The germline CDR1 and CDR2 sequences are ENHRY and SYGVKD.

CDR3 residues: CASSDGLAGTDTQYF. The CDR3 coding sequence is TGTGCCAGCAGTGATGGGCTAGCGGGTACAGATACGCAGTATTTT. V and J are TRBV2 and TRBJ2-3, with TRBD2 matching 8 bases. V lost 3 bases to trimming and J lost 3 bases; unmatched junction nucleotides: 5. Per germline, CDR1 SNHLY and CDR2 FYNNEI. The CDR3 extends over 15 amino acids.

The chain couples TRBV4-1 to TRBJ1-2; D gene ambiguous. The CDR3 is 15 amino acids. The germline gives CDR1 MGHRA, CDR2 YSYEKL. Trimming removed 1 base from V and 0 bases from J, with 9 bases in between. CDR3 nucleotide sequence: TGCGCCAGCAGCCAAGGGGAGCATACTAACTATGGCTACACCTTC. This codes for CASSQGEHTNYGYTF.

This chain's CDR3 is CASSDRGSSGNTIYF. CDR3 sequence (DNA): TGTGCCAGTAGTGACCGGGGATCGTCTGGAAACACCATATATTTT. The chain uses TRBV19 and TRBJ1-3; D ambiguous. CDR3 length: 15 amino acids. Per the germline V gene, CDR1 is LNHDA and CDR2 is SQIVND (reference sequence). Deletions cut 5 bases from V and 1 base from J, with 12 bases between.

The rearrangement links TRBV28 to TRBJ1-2; TRBD1 matches 12 bases. After removal of 5 bases from V and 11 bases from J, the junction contained 9 bases not matched to a gene. Germline V gene sequence: CDR1 MDHEN, CDR2 SYDVKM. The CDR3 loop spans 14 amino acids. CDR3 loop: CASSTAGTGGRYTF. CDR3 DNA: TGTGCCAGCAGTACGGCCGGGACAGGGGGCAGATACACCTTC.

This clone has a handful of counts. V is TRBV27 and J is TRBJ1-6; 7 positions agree with TRBD1. Germline trimming cut 7 bases from V and 0 bases from J; bases unmatched to any gene: 3. This CDR3 is built from 15 residues. The V gene's germline CDR1 is MNHEY and CDR2 SMNVEV (reference sequence). The CDR3 here is CASTHRGSYNSPLHF. The CDR3 bases are TGTGCCAGCACTCACAGGGGCTCCTATAATTCACCCCTCCACTTT.

V is TRBV5-1 and J is TRBJ2-1; 7 nucleotides line up with TRBD2. The CDR3 is 16 amino acids. Germline CDR1 reads SGHRS; CDR2 reads YFSETQ. V shed 0 bases, J shed 8 bases, and the junction held 11 bases outside the gene matches. The CDR3 nucleotides are TGCGCCAGCAGCTTGGGACTAGCTGGGACTTTAGATGAGCAGTTCTTC. Protein sequence: CASSLGLAGTLDEQFF.

Here the CDR3 DNA reads TGTGCCAGCGGCCCCGGGACAGGGAGGGGAGAGACCCAGTACTTC. It specifies CASGPGTGRGETQYF. The chain links TRBV28 to TRBJ2-5; TRBD1 aligns across 9 bases. In germline, CDR1 is MDHEN, CDR2 SYDVKM. This CDR3 has 15 residues. The V gene end was trimmed by 8 bases and the J gene end by 4 bases; junction bases not matched to a gene: 11.

The chain links TRBV2 to TRBJ1-1; no clear D. Germline V CDR1 and CDR2: SNHLY, FYNNEI. The CDR3 spans 19 residues. The V gene lost 2 bases and the J gene lost 0 bases, with 22 bases spanning the gap. CDR3 sequence reads: CASSEPDIGLLPMNTEAFF. DNA for the CDR3: TGTGCCAGCAGTGAACCGGATATCGGACTCCTCCCCATGAACACTGAAGCTTTCTTT.

This clone was observed a few times. The rearrangement uses TRBV2 and TRBJ1-5, with 7 bases identical to TRBD1. This CDR3 has 16 residues. Trimming took 5 bases from V and 2 from J; bases not matched to a gene: 9. The germline V gene encodes CDR1 SNHLY and CDR2 FYNNEI. The CDR3 nucleotides are TGTGCCAGCAGTCTCAGGGGGGCGACGGGCAATCAGCCCCAGCATTTT. This codes for CASSLRGATGNQPQHF.

In its sample, this clone was seen a few times. CDR3 coding DNA: TGTGCCAGCAGAAGCCCCCTCAGGTCCGAAAAACTGTTTTTT. This sequence encodes CASRSPLRSEKLFF. The rearrangement uses TRBV21-1 and TRBJ1-4; the D call of TRBD1 is as the table states it, not checked on the DNA. TRBV21-1 has pseudogene status. The CDR3 spans 14 residues.

The J gene is TRBJ2-1, the V gene TRBV9; 11 bases agree with TRBD1. The CDR3 runs to 16 residues. V was clipped by 1 base and J by 7 bases; unmatched bases: 7. Germline V gene lookup returns CDR1 SGDLS and CDR2 YYNGEE. The CDR3 DNA follows: TGTGCCAGCAGCGTAAGAGGGGACAGGGGGGTTAATGAGCAGTTCTTC. This codes for CASSVRGDRGVNEQFF.

V and J are TRBV9 and TRBJ2-2, with D unclear. The CDR3 sequence is 12 residues long. V was trimmed by 4 bases and J by 3 bases, leaving 4 bases between them. Germline V CDR1 and CDR2: SGDLS, YYNGEE. In nucleotides, the CDR3 is TGTGCCAGCAGCCTCCACACCGGGGAGCTGTTTTTT. Translation gives CASSLHTGELFF.

The chain couples TRBV19 to TRBJ1-5, with TRBD1 as a possible D gene (6 bases). CDR1 LNHDA and CDR2 SQIVND come from the germline V gene (reference sequence). Trimming cost V 5 bases and J 5 bases, with 13 bases left between them. This CDR3 region has 14 residues. The CDR3: CASSFPNRDQPQHF. The CDR3 nucleotides read TGTGCCAGTAGTTTCCCGAACAGGGATCAGCCCCAGCATTTT. The full variable domain, its missing parts supplied by reference TRBV19 and TRBJ1-5, is DGGITQSPKYLFRKEGQNVTLSCEQNLNHDAMYWYRQDPGQGLRLIYYSQIVNDFQKGDIAEGYSVSREKKESFPLTVTSAQKNPTAFYLCASSFPNRDQPQHFGDGTRLSIL.

V gene TRBV5-1 combines with J gene TRBJ2-1; 8 bases line up with TRBD1. The CDR3 extends over 13 amino acids. Per the germline V gene, CDR1 is SGHRS and CDR2 is YFSETQ. V shed 4 bases, J shed 9 bases, and the junction held 6 bases outside the gene matches. The CDR3 here is CASSLTGVGEQFF. CDR3 coding DNA: TGCGCCAGCAGCCTGACAGGGGTCGGTGAGCAGTTCTTC.

The gene calls are TRBV10-1 and TRBJ2-2, with D perhaps TRBD1 (6 bases). V lost 6 bases and J lost 7, with 9 bases in between. The CDR3 sequence is 12 residues long. Germline V CDR1 and CDR2: WNHNN, SYGVQD (reference sequence). CDR3 nucleotides: TGCGCCAGCAGACAGGGACACGGGGAGCTGTTTTTT. This codes for CASRQGHGELFF.

J is TRBJ1-1 and V is TRBV5-1, with D possibly matching TRBD1 (5 bases). Trimming removed 4 bases from V and 0 bases from J, with 10 bases in between. The CDR3 covers 14 residues. Germline V gene data show CDR1 as SGHRS and CDR2 as YFSETQ. CDR3 residues: CASSPGGVNTEAFF. The DNA of the CDR3 is TGCGCCAGCAGCCCCGGGGGGGTGAACACTGAAGCTTTCTTT.

The gene calls are TRBV27 and TRBJ2-2; tentatively, D is TRBD2 (5 bases). The CDR3 spans 15 residues. V was trimmed by 5 bases and J by 5 bases, leaving 15 bases between them. From germline, CDR1 is MNHEY and CDR2 SMNVEV (reference sequence). DNA of the CDR3: TGTGCCAGCAGTCCCGGACTGCCCCCTACCGGGGAGCTGTTTTTT. This gives the protein CASSPGLPPTGELFF.